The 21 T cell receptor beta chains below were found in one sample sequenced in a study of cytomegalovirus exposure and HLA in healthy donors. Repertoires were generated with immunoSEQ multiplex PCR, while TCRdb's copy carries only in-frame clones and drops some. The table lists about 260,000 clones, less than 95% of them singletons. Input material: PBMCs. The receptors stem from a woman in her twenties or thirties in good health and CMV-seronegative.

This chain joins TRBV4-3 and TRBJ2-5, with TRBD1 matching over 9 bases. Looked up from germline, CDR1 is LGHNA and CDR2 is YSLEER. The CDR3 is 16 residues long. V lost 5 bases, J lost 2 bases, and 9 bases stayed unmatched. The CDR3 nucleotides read TGCGCCAGCAGCTCCTTGATCGGACAGGGGCAAGAGACCCAGTACTTC. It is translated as CASSSLIGQGQETQYF.

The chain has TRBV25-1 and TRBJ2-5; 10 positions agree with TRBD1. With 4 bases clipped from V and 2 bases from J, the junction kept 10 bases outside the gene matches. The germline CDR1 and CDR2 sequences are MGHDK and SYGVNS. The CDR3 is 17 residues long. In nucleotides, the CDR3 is TGTGCCAGCAGTGGCGGGAGGACAGGGGGACATCAAGAGACCCAGTACTTC. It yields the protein CASSGGRTGGHQETQYF.

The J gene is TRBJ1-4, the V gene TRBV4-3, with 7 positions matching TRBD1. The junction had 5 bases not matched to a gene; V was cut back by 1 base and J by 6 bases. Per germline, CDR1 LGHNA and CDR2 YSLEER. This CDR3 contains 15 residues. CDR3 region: CASSQVAGGDEKLFF. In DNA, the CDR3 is TGCGCCAGCAGCCAAGTCGCAGGGGGAGATGAAAAACTGTTTTTT.

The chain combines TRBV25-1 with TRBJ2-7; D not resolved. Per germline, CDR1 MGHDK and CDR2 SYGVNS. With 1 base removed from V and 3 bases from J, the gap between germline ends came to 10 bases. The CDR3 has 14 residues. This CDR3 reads CASSEFNVGYEQYF. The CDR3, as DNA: TGTGCCAGCAGTGAATTTAATGTAGGCTACGAGCAGTACTTC.

Written as DNA, the CDR3 is TGTGCCAGCAGTGAAAGACAGCTGTATGGCTACACCTTC. It is translated as CASSERQLYGYTF. J is TRBJ1-2 and V is TRBV6-1, with D possibly matching TRBD1 (5 bases). V shed 2 bases and J shed 5 bases, with 9 bases lying between them. CDR1 and CDR2 from the germline V gene are MNHNS and SASEGT. The CDR3 sequence is 13 residues long.

The CDR3 region is CASRLAGNYEQYF. DNA for the CDR3: TGCGCCAGCCGGCTAGCGGGAAACTACGAGCAGTACTTC. The chain links TRBV5-1 to TRBJ2-7, with 9 bases lining up with TRBD2. Per germline, CDR1 SGHRS and CDR2 YFSETQ. The CDR3 has 13 residues. Trimming cost V 7 bases and J 3 bases; bases outside gene matches: 5.

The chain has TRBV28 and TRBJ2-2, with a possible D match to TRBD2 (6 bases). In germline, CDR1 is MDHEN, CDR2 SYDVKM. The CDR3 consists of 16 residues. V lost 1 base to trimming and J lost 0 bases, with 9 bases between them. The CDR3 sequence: CASSLSPGANTGELFF. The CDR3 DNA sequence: TGTGCCAGCAGTTTATCACCGGGGGCGAACACCGGGGAGCTGTTTTTT.

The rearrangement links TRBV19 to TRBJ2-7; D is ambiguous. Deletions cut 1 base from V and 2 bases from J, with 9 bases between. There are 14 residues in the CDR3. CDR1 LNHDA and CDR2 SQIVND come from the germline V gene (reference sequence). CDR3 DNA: TGTGCCAGTAGTATAGCTCTTAGCCCCTACGAGCAGTACTTC. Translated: CASSIALSPYEQYF.

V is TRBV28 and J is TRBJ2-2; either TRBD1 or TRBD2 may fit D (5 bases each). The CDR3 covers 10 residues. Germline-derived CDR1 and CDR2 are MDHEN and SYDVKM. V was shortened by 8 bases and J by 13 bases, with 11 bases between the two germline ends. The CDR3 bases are TGTGCCAGCGGGACCGGCGGGCTGTTTTTT. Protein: CASGTGGLFF.

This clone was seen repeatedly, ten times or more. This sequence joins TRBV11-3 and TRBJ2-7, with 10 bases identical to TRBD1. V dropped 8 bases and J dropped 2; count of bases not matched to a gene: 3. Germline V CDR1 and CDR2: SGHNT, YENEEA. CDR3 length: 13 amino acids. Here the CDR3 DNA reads TGTGCCAGCTCGGACAGGGGGGCCTACGAGCAGTACTTC. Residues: CASSDRGAYEQYF.

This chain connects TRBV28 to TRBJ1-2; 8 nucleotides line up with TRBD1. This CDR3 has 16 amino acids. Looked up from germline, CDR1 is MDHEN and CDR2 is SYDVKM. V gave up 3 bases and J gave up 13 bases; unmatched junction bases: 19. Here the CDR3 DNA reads TGTGCCAGCAGTTTCTCGGGGGCGGGGACAGGACTTGGGTTCACCTTC. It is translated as CASSFSGAGTGLGFTF.

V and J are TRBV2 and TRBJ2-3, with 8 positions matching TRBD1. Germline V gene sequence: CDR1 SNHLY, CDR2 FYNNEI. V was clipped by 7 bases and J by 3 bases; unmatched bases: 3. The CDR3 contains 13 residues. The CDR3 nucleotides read TGTGCCAGCAATAGGGACAGGACAGATACGCAGTATTTT. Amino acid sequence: CASNRDRTDTQYF. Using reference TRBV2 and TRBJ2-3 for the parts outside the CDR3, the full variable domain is EPEVTQTPSHQVTQMGQEVILRCVPISNHLYFYWYRQILGQKVEFLVSFYNNEISEKSEIFDDQFSVERPDGSNFTLKIRSTKLEDSAMYFCASNRDRTDTQYFGPGTRLTVL.

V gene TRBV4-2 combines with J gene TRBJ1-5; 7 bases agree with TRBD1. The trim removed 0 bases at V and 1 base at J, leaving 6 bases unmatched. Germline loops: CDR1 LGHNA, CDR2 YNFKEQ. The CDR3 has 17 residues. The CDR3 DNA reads TGTGCCAGCAGCCAAGAACAGGGGTTGGGGAGCAATCAGCCCCAGCATTTT. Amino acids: CASSQEQGLGSNQPQHF.

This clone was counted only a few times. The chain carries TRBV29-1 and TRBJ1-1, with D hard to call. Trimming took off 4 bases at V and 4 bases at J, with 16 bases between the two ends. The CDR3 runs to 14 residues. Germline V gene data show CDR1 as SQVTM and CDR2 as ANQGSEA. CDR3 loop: CSVGISGRFTEAFF. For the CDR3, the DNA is TGCAGCGTTGGGATTAGTGGGCGTTTCACTGAAGCTTTCTTT.

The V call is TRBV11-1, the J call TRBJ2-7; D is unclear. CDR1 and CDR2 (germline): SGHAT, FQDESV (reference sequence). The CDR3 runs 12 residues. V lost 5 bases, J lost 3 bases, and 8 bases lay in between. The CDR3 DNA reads TGTGCCAGCAGCAAAGTAAGCTACGAGCAGTACTTC. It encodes CASSKVSYEQYF. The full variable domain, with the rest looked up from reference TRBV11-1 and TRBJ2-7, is EAEVAQSPRYKITEKSQAVAFWCDPISGHATLYWYRQILGQGPELLVQFQDESVVDDSQLPKDRFSAERLKGVDSTLKIQPAELGDSAMYLCASSKVSYEQYFGPGTRLTVT.

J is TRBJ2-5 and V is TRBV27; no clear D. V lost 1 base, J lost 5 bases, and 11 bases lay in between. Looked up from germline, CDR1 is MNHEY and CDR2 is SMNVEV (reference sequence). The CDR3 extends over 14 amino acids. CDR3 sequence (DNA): TGTGCCAGCAGTTTATACGGGCAAGGGGAGACCCAGTACTTC. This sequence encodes CASSLYGQGETQYF.

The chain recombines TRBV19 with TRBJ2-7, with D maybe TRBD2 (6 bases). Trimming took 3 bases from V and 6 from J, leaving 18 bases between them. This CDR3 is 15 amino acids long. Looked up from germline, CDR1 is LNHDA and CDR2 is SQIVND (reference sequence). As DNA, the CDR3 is TGTGCCAGTAGTATGGCGTCGGGACTCTTTCTCGAGCAGTACTTC. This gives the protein CASSMASGLFLEQYF.

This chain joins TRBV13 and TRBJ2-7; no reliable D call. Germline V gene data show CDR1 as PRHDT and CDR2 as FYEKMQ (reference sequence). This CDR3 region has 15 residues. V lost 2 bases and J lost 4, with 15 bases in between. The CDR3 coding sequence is TGTGCCAGCAGCTTACGATCGCTCAGTCAATACGAGCAGTACTTC. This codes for CASSLRSLSQYEQYF.

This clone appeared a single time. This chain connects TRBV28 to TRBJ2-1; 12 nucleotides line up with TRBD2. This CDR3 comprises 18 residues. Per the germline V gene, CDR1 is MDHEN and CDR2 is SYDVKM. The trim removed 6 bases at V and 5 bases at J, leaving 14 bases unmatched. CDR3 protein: CASRPPPSGRARDNEQFF. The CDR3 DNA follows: TGTGCCAGCAGACCACCCCCTAGCGGGAGGGCCCGCGACAATGAGCAGTTCTTC.

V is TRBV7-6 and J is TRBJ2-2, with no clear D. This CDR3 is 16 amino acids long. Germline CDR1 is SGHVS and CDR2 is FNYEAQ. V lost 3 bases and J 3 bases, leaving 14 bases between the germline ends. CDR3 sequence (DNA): TGTGCCAGCAGCTTTTCAAGTAGCCCAGACACCGGGGAGCTGTTTTTT. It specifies CASSFSSSPDTGELFF.

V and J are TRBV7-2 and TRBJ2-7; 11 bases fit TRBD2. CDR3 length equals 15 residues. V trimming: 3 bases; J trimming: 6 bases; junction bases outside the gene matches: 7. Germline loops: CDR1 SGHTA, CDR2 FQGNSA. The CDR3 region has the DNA TGTGCCAGCAGCTTTTTTAGCGGGAGGGATTCCGAGCAGTACTTC. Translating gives CASSFFSGRDSEQYF.